This T cell receptor (beta chain) is drawn from a study of T cells in tuberculosis. This clone appeared a single time. Tuberculin skin test and IGRA determined adolescents' latent tuberculosis status at entry. Unsorted cryopreserved PBMC were sequenced, averaging roughly 100,000 T cells per clinical donor. With 3 bases clipped from V and 3 bases from J, the junction kept 8 bases outside the gene matches. The CDR3 extends over 17 amino acids. Germline V gives CDR1 SGHTA, CDR2 FQGNSA. The repertoire was sequenced with immunoSEQ multiplex PCR; TCRdb's copy has only in-frame clones and lacks some. The table lists 29,000 or so clones, over 90% of them singletons.

The source material was PBMCs. The chain uses TRBV7-2 and TRBJ2-2, with 9 bases that match TRBD2. The source is a donor between 5 and 29 years old with latent tuberculosis or without tuberculosis infection. The DNA for the CDR3 is TGTGCCAGCAGCTTTAACCCTAGCGGGGTAGACACCGGGGAGCTGTTTTTT. This sequence encodes CASSFNPSGVDTGELFF.